The rows below give T cell receptor beta chains drawn from one sample of a study of CD8 T cells in ankylosing spondylitis. In TCRdb, the 5' RACE reads were re-called with MiXCR into one record per CDR3 protein. The sample holds fewer than 250,000 distinct CDR3 sequences; 32% are singletons and the top ten take about 4.2%. The sequencing sample was made of blood, either unsorted or a sorted T cell fraction (not recorded which). All receptors come from a male donor with ankylosing spondylitis or in good health (not recorded which). CDR3s include the opening cysteine and the closing phenylalanine or tryptophan. Each record gives: clone size, J gene, V gene, D gene, CDR3 protein, CDR3 DNA. The D gene is left open where the match is weak. Size is stated for part of the rows, as once, few or many counts, or as a class when the clone is expanded.

clone size: few
J gene: TRBJ2-3
V gene: TRBV20-1
D gene: TRBD2
CDR3 protein: CSARSGTNQYF
CDR3 DNA: TGCAGTGCCCGAAGTGGGACTAATCAGTATTTT

clone size: few
J gene: TRBJ2-2
V gene: TRBV12-3/TRBV12-4
D gene: NA
CDR3 protein: CASSPQASPNTGELFF
CDR3 DNA: TGTGCCAGCAGTCCCCAGGCTAGCCCCAACACCGGGGAGCTGTTTTTT

clone size: many
J gene: TRBJ2-3
V gene: TRBV20-1
D gene: TRBD1
CDR3 protein: CSAGQASTDTQYF
CDR3 DNA: TGCAGTGCTGGACAGGCGAGCACAGATACGCAGTATTTT

clone size: NA
J gene: TRBJ2-7
V gene: TRBV3-1
D gene: NA
CDR3 protein: CASSQGVGSYEQYF
CDR3 DNA: TGTGCCAGCAGCCAGGGGGTAGGGTCCTACGAGCAGTACTTC

clone size: few
J gene: TRBJ2-1
V gene: TRBV6-1
D gene: TRBD2
CDR3 protein: CASRSLGRGGTFNEQFF
CDR3 DNA: TGTGCCAGCAGGAGTCTAGGGCGCGGGGGGACCTTTAATGAGCAGTTCTTC

clone size: few
J gene: TRBJ1-2
V gene: TRBV20-1
D gene: TRBD1
CDR3 protein: CSAVRGTAYDGYTF
CDR3 DNA: TGCAGTGCTGTCCGGGGGACAGCTTATGACGGCTACACCTTC

clone size: NA
J gene: TRBJ2-5
V gene: TRBV11-2
D gene: NA
CDR3 protein: CASSLGPHWETQYF
CDR3 DNA: TGTGCCAGCAGCTTAGGGCCGCACTGGGAGACCCAGTACTTC

clone size: few
J gene: TRBJ2-7
V gene: TRBV10-3
D gene: NA
CDR3 protein: CAISAGSSYEQYF
CDR3 DNA: TGTGCCATCAGTGCAGGGAGCTCCTACGAGCAGTACTTC

clone size: few
J gene: TRBJ2-2
V gene: TRBV10-3
D gene: NA
CDR3 protein: CAISESLQGNTGELFF
CDR3 DNA: TGTGCCATCAGTGAGTCCCTACAGGGGAACACCGGGGAGCTGTTTTTT

clone size: few
J gene: TRBJ1-3
V gene: TRBV10-3
D gene: TRBD1
CDR3 protein: CAIRRTGAGNTIYF
CDR3 DNA: TGTGCCATCAGGAGGACAGGGGCTGGAAACACCATATATTTT

clone size: many
J gene: TRBJ2-2
V gene: TRBV12-3/TRBV12-4
D gene: NA
CDR3 protein: CASSPLDTGELFF
CDR3 DNA: TGTGCCAGCAGTCCCCTGGACACCGGGGAGCTGTTTTTT

clone size: few
J gene: TRBJ2-5
V gene: TRBV4-1
D gene: TRBD2
CDR3 protein: CASSQVGPRLGLGQETQYF
CDR3 DNA: TGCGCCAGCAGCCAAGTTGGCCCTAGGTTGGGACTAGGACAAGAGACCCAGTACTTC

clone size: few
J gene: TRBJ2-3
V gene: TRBV11-2
D gene: NA
CDR3 protein: CASSWATSSTDTQYF
CDR3 DNA: TGTGCCAGCAGCTGGGCGACGAGCTCCACAGATACGCAGTATTTT

clone size: once
J gene: TRBJ2-7
V gene: TRBV20-1
D gene: NA
CDR3 protein: CSARVGGQYEQYF
CDR3 DNA: TGCAGTGCCCGCGTGGGGGGCCAGTACGAGCAGTACTTC

clone size: few
J gene: TRBJ1-5
V gene: TRBV4-1
D gene: TRBD1
CDR3 protein: CASTTGAGQPQHF
CDR3 DNA: TGCGCCAGCACCACAGGGGCGGGACAGCCCCAGCATTTT

clone size: NA
J gene: TRBJ2-1
V gene: TRBV10-2
D gene: NA
CDR3 protein: CASTRTEEQFF
CDR3 DNA: TGCGCCAGCACTCGGACCGAGGAGCAGTTCTTC

clone size: NA
J gene: TRBJ2-3
V gene: TRBV7-8
D gene: NA
CDR3 protein: CASSPGVRTDTQYF
CDR3 DNA: TGTGCCAGCAGCCCCGGTGTTCGCACAGATACGCAGTATTTT